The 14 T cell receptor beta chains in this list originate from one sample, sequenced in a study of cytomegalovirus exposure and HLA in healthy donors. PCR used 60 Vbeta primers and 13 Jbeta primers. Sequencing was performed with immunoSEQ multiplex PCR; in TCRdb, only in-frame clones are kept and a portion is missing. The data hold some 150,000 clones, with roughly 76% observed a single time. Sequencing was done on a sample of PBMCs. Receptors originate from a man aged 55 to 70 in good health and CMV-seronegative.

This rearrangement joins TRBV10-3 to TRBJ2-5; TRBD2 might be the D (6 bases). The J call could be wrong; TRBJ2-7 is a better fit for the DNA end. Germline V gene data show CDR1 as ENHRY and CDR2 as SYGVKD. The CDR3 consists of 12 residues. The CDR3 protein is CAVGTRFDEQYF. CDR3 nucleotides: TGTGCCGTCGGGACTCGTTTTGACGAGCAGTACTTC.

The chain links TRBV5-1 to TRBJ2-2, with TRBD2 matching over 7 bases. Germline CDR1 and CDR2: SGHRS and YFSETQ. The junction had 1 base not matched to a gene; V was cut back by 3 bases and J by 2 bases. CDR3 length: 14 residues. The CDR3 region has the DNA TGCGCCAGCAGCTCGGGACTAAACACCGGGGAGCTGTTTTTT. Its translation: CASSSGLNTGELFF.

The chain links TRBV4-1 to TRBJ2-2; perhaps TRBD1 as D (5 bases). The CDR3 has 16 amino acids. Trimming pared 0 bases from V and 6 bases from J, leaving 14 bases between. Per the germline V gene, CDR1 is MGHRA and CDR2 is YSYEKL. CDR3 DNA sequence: TGCGCCAGCAGCCAAGAAGGCCGAAGGGGTCCCGGGGAGCTGTTTTTT. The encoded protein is CASSQEGRRGPGELFF.

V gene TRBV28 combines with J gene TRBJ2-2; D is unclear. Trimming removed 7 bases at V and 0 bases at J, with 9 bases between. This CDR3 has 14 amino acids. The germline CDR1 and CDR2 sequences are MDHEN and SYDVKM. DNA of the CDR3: TGTGCCAGCACCGGGTCCCCGAACACCGGGGAGCTGTTTTTT. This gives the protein CASTGSPNTGELFF.

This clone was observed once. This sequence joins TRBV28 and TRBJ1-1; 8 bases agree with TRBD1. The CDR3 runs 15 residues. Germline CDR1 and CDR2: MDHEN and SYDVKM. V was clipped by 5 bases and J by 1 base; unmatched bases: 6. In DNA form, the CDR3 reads TGTGCCAGCAGTCCCTCAGGGACAGGGAACACTGAAGCTTTCTTT. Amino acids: CASSPSGTGNTEAFF.

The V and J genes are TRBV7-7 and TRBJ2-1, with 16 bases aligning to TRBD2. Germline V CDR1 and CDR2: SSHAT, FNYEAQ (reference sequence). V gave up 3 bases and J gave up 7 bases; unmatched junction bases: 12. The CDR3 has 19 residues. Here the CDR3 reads CASSFTPLGLAGGLNEQFF. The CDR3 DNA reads TGTGCCAGCAGCTTTACCCCCTTGGGACTAGCGGGGGGGCTAAATGAGCAGTTCTTC.

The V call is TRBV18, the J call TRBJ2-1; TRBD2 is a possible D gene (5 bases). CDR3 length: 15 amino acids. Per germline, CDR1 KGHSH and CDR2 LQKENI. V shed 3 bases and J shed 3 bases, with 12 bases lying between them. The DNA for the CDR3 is TGTGCCAGCTCACCGGGTGCCGGGAACTACAATGAGCAGTTCTTC. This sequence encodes CASSPGAGNYNEQFF.

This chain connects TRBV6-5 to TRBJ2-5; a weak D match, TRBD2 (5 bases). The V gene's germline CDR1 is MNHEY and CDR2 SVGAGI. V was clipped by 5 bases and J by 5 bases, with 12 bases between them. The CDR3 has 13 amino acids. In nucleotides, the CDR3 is TGTGCCAGCAGTGTACTGACGGGGGAGACCCAGTACTTC. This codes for CASSVLTGETQYF.

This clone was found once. CDR3 DNA: TGCGCCAGCAGCCAAGTCTTGACTAGCGGGGACGCAAATGAGCAGTTCTTC. Translation gives CASSQVLTSGDANEQFF. The chain recombines TRBV4-3 with TRBJ2-1, with TRBD2 matching 11 bases. The trim removed 1 base at V and 7 bases at J, leaving 9 bases unmatched. In germline, CDR1 is LGHNA, CDR2 YSLEER. CDR3 length equals 17 residues.

The CDR3 nucleotides read TGTGCCAGTAGTAGTCCCCCGGGGGGTTCTCGCAATCAGCCCCAGCATTTT. Its translation is CASSSPPGGSRNQPQHF. The chain couples TRBV19 to TRBJ1-5; possible D gene TRBD1, 5 bases. Germline values: CDR1 LNHDA, CDR2 SQIVND (reference sequence). This CDR3 region has 17 residues. V was pared by 4 bases and J by 2 bases, with 18 bases between.

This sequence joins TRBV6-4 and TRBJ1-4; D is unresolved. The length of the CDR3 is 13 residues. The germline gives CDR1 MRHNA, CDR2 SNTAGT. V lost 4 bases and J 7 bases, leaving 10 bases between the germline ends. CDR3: CASSVEASEKLFF. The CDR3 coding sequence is TGTGCCAGCAGTGTTGAGGCCTCTGAAAAACTGTTTTTT.

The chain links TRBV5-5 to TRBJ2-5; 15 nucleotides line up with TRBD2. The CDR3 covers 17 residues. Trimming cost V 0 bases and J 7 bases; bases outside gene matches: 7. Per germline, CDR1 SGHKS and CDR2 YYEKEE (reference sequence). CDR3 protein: CASSLGWTSGGGGTQYF. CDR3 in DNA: TGTGCCAGCAGCTTGGGGTGGACTAGCGGGGGGGGCGGGACCCAGTACTTC.

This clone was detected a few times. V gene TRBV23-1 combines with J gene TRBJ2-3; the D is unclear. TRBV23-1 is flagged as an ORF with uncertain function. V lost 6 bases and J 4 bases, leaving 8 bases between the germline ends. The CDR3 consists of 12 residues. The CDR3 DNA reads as TGCGCCAGCAGCCCGACTCCAGATACGCAGTATTTT. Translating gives CASSPTPDTQYF.

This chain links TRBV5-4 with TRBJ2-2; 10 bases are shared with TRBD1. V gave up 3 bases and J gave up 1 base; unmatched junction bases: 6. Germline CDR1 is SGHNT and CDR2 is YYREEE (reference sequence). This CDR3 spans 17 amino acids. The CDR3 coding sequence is TGTGCCAGCAGCTGGAAGACAGGGGGCAAGAACACCGGGGAGCTGTTTTTT. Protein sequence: CASSWKTGGKNTGELFF. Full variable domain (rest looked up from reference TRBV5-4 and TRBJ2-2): ETGVTQSPTHLIKTRGQQVTLRCSSQSGHNTVSWYQQALGQGPQFIFQYYREEENGRGNFPPRFSGLQFPNYSSELNVNALELDDSALYLCASSWKTGGKNTGELFFGEGSRLTVL.